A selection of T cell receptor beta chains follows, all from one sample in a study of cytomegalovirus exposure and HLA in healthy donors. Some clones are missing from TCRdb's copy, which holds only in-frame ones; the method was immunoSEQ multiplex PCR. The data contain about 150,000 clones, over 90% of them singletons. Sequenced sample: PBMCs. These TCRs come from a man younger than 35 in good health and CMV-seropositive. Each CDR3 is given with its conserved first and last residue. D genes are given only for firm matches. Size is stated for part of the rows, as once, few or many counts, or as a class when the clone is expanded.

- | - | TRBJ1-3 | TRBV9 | TGTGCCAGCAGCGCCCGGGCGGCAGGGGTGCTGGGAAACACCATATATTTT | CASSARAAGVLGNTIYF
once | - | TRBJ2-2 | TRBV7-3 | TGTGCCAGCAGCTCCAAATCTATTGCCAACACCGGGGAGCTGTTTTTT | CASSSKSIANTGELFF
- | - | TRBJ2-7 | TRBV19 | TGTGCCAGTAGGATGACACTTTCCTACGAGCAGTACTTC | CASRMTLSYEQYF
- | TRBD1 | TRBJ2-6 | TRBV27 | TGTGCCAGCAGTTTAGAGGGGGCCCCCTCTGGGGCCAACGTCCTGACTTTC | CASSLEGAPSGANVLTF
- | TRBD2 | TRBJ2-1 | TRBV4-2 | TGTGCCAGCAGCGGAGGGAGCGGGAGCGCCTACAATGAGCAGTTCTTC | CASSGGSGSAYNEQFF
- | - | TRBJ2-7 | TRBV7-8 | TGTGCCAGCAGCCTACTGACAGTTTCCTACGAGCAGTACTTC | CASSLLTVSYEQYF
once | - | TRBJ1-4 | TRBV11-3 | TGTGCCAGCAGCTCCACGACATCGGCAACTAATGAAAAACTGTTTTTT | CASSSTTSATNEKLFF
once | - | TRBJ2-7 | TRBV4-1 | TGCGCCAGCAGCGATCGACTCTCCCGGGGAAACGACTACGAGCAGTACTTC | CASSDRLSRGNDYEQYF
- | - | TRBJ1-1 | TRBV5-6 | TGTGCCAGCAGCTTGATACAGAACACTGAAGCTTTCTTT | CASSLIQNTEAFF
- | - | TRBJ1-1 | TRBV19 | TGTGCCAGTAAAGCAGGGGAGAACACTGAAGCTTTCTTT | CASKAGENTEAFF
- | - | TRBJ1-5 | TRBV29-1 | TGCAGCGTTGATGGGGGGGGAAATCAGCCCCAGCATTTT | CSVDGGGNQPQHF
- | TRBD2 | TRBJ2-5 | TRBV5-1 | TGCGCCAGTGGACTAGCGGGAGAGACCCAGTACTTC | CASGLAGETQYF
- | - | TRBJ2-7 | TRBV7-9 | TGTGCCAGCAGCTTAGATGGGGGAGGCAGATACGAGCAGTACTTC | CASSLDGGGRYEQYF
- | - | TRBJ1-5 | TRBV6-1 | TGTGCCAGCAGTGAAGCGCTCGGGTTAAATCAGCCCCAGCATTTT | CASSEALGLNQPQHF
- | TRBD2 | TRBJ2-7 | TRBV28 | TGTGCCAGTTCATCTCGTGTCGCGGGAGGGCTTACTCGCTCCTACGAGCAGTACTTC | CASSSRVAGGLTRSYEQYF
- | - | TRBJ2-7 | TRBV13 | TGTGCCAGCAGCTTTCAGGGAGGCTACGAGCAGTACTTC | CASSFQGGYEQYF
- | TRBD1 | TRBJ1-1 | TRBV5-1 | TGCGCCAGCAGCACCGGGACAGCTAACACTGAAGCTTTCTTT | CASSTGTANTEAFF
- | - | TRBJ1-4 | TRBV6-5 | TGTGCCAGCAGCCCCTCAGCAACTAATGAAAAACTGTTTTTT | CASSPSATNEKLFF
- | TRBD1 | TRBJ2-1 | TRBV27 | TGTGCCAGCAGTTTAATAAGGGACAGCTCCTACAATGAGCAGTTCTTC | CASSLIRDSSYNEQFF
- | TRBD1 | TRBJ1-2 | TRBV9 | TGTGCCAGCAGCGTCACAGGAGGACAGGGAATTGGCTACACCTTC | CASSVTGGQGIGYTF
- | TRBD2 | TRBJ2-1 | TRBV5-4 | TGTGCCAGCAGCACACTAGCGGTGAGCTCCTACAATGAGCAGTTCTTC | CASSTLAVSSYNEQFF
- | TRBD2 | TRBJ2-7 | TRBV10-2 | TGCGCCAGCACCGGGACTAGCGGCGCCTACGAGCAGTACTTC | CASTGTSGAYEQYF
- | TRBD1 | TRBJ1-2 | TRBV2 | TGTGCCAGCAGTCCTGTGACAGGGATCCGGGGCTACACCTTC | CASSPVTGIRGYTF
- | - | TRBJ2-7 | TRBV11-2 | TGTGCCAGCAGCTCCTATCTCTACGAGCAGTACTTC | CASSSYLYEQYF
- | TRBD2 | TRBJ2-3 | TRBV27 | TGTGCCAGCAGGCCAAGGGGGACTAGCGGATCAGATACGCAGTATTTT | CASRPRGTSGSDTQYF
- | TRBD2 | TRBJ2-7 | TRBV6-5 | TGTGCCAGCAGTTATAGCGGGAGCCCCTACGAGCAGTACTTC | CASSYSGSPYEQYF
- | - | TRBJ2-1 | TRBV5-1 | TGCGCCAGCAGCCTAAACTCAGACAACTACAATGAGCAGTTCTTC | CASSLNSDNYNEQFF
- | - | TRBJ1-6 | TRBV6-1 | TGTGCCAGCAGGGTCGGGGCAGGGGTTAATTCACCCCTCCACTTT | CASRVGAGVNSPLHF
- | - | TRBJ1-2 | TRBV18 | TGTGCCAGCTCACCAATGGGGACAACCTATGGCTACACCTTC | CASSPMGTTYGYTF
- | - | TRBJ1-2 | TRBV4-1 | TGCGCCAGCAGCCAAGAGGAGGCTAGATCCTATGGCTACACCTTC | CASSQEEARSYGYTF
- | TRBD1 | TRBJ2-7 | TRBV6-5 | TGTGCCAGCAGGACAGGGGCCTCCTACGAGCAGTACTTC | CASRTGASYEQYF
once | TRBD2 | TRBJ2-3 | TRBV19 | TGTGCCAGTAGTATTAGCGGGAGTACAGATACGCAGTATTTT | CASSISGSTDTQYF
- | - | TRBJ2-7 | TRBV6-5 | TGTGCCAGCAGCCGCACCGCAGGGGTCTACGAGCAGTACTTC | CASSRTAGVYEQYF
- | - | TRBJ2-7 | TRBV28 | TGTGCCAGCAGTTTAGTCGGTGCCGAGCAGTACTTC | CASSLVGAEQYF
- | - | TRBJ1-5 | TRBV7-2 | TGTGCCAGCAGCGGATCGGGGGGCGGGAATCAGCCCCAGCATTTT | CASSGSGGGNQPQHF
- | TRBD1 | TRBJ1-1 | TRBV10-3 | TGTGCCATCTCGACGACGGACAGGCTGAACACTGAAGCTTTCTTT | CAISTTDRLNTEAFF
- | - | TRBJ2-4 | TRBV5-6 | TGTGCCAGCAGCTTGTACAGGAACGAGGAGTACTTC | CASSLYRNEEYF
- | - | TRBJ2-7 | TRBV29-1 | TGCAGCGTCTTACTACCCGGGACCTACGAGCAGTACTTC | CSVLLPGTYEQYF
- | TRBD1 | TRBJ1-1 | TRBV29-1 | TGCAGCGCTCTTACCGGACAGGGGGAAAACGCTTTCTTT | CSALTGQGENAFF
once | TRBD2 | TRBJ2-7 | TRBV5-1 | TGCGCCAGCAGCTTGGGGCTAGCGGGGGCCTACGAGCAGTACTTC | CASSLGLAGAYEQYF
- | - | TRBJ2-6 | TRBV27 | TGTGCCAGCAGTGCGGTTTCTGGGGCCAACGTCCTGACTTTC | CASSAVSGANVLTF
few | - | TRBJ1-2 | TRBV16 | TGTGCCAGCAGCGCCGGACAGATCTATGGCTACACCTTC | CASSAGQIYGYTF
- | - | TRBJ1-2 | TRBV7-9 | TGTGCCAGCACCCGAGGGGGAAACTATGGCTACACCTTC | CASTRGGNYGYTF
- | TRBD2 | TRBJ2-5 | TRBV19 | TGTGCCAGTTCTCCCCAGGTTCTAGCGGGAGATCTTGGGGAGAGGAAGACCCAGTACTTC | CASSPQVLAGDLGERKTQYF
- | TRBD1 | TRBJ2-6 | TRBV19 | TGTGCCAGTAGGCGGGGACAGGGGTCTGGGGCCAACGTCCTGACTTTC | CASRRGQGSGANVLTF
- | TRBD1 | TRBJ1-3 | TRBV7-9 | TGTGCCAGCAGCTTGGGAGACAGGGGGCAAAACACCATATATTTT | CASSLGDRGQNTIYF
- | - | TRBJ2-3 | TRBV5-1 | TGCGCCAGCAGCTCCAGGACAGCTAGCACAGATACGCAGTATTTT | CASSSRTASTDTQYF
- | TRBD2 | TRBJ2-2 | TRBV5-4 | TGTGCCAGCAGGGATGGACTAGCGGGAGGGATAGCCGGGGAGCTGTTTTTT | CASRDGLAGGIAGELFF
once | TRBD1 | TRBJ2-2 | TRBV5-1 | TGCGCCAGCAGCTTGGCGGGACAGGGAACCGGGGAGCTGTTTTTT | CASSLAGQGTGELFF
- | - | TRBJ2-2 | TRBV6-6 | TGTGCCAGCAGTACCCGCTCTAAGGGGACCGGGGAGCTGTTTTTT | CASSTRSKGTGELFF
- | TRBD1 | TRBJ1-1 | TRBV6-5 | TGTGCCAGCAGCCACAGAGACAGGGGGCTCGTTGAAGCTTTCTTT | CASSHRDRGLVEAFF
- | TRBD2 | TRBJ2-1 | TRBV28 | TGTGCCAGCAGTTTAGGTGGGAGGGTCAATGAGCAGTTCTTC | CASSLGGRVNEQFF
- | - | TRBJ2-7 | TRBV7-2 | TGTGCCAGCAGCTTAGTCTCCGTGGGAGAAACCTACGAGCAGTACTTC | CASSLVSVGETYEQYF
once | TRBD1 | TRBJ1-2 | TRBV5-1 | TGCGCCAGCAGCTTGCAGGGGGCCGACTATGGCTACACCTTC | CASSLQGADYGYTF
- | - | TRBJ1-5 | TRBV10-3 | TGTGCCACTTCTCCCCAACAGGGATTCCAGCAGCCCCAGCATTTT | CATSPQQGFQQPQHF
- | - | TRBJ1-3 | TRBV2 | TGTGCCAGCTCGAGACAGTTAACGGGAAACACCATATATTTT | CASSRQLTGNTIYF
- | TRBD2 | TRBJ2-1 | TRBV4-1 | TGCGCCAGCAGCCATACTAGCGGTACTGGGGGCAATGAGCAGTTCTTC | CASSHTSGTGGNEQFF